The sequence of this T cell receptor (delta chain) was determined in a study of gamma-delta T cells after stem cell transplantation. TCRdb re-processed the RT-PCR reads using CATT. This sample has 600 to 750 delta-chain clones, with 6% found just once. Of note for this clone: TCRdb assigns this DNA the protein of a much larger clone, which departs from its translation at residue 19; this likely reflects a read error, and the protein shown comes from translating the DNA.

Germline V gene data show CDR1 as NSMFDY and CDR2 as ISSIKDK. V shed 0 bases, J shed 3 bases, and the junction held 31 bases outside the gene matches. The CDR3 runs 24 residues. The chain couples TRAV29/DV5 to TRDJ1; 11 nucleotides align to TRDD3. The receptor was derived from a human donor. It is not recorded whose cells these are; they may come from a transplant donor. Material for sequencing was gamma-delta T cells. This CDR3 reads CAASVLLPRDWGIRDQPYADKLIF. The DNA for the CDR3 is TGTGCAGCAAGCGTCCTCCTACCAAGAGATTGGGGGATACGAGATCAACCGTACGCCGATAAACTCATCTTT. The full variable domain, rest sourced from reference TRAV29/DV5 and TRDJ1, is DQQVKQNSPSLSVQEGRISILNCDYTNSMFDYFLWYKKYPAEGPTFLISISSIKDKNEDGRFTVFLNKSAKHLSLHIVPSQPGDSAVYFCAASVLLPRDWGIRDQPYADKLIFGKGTRVTVEP.